This T cell receptor beta chain was found in a study of blood T cell repertoires in COVID-19. Sequencing used immunoSEQ multiplex PCR; TCRdb keeps in-frame clones, though not all of them. The data contain about 150,000 clones, around 82% of them seen just once; the ten biggest clones take up about 15%. The J segment lost 5 bases and the V segment lost 5 bases, leaving 9 bases of the junction unmatched. CDR1 is SGHTA, CDR2 FQGNSA, per germline. This CDR3 is built from 15 residues. The rearrangement uses TRBV7-2 and TRBJ1-1, with 9 bases matching TRBD1. Sequenced: peripheral blood. The clonotype was recovered from a human donor with acute or convalescent COVID-19. The donor label of this sample is uncertain. The CDR3 nucleotides read TGTGCCAGCAGCCGTTCGACAGGGGGAGTAACTGAAGCTTTCTTT. Translating it yields CASSRSTGGVTEAFF.